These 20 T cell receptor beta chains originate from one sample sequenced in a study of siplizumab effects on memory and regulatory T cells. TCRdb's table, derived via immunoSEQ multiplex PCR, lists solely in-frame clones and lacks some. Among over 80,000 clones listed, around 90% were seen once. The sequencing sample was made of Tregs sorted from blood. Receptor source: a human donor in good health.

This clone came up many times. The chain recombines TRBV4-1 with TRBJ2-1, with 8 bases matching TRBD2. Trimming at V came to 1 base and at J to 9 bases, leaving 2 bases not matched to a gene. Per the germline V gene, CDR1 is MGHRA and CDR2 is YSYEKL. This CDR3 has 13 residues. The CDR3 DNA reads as TGCGCCAGCAGCCAAGGACTAGCGCGTGAGCAGTTCTTC. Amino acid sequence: CASSQGLAREQFF.

For the CDR3, the DNA is TGTGCCAGCAGTTCGGACAGGGGAGGGGGAGGCAATCAGCCCCAGCATTTT. Its translation: CASSSDRGGGGNQPQHF. The chain has TRBV27 and TRBJ1-5, with 9 bases that match TRBD1. Germline CDR1 is MNHEY and CDR2 is SMNVEV (reference sequence). The CDR3 runs to 17 residues. V was pared by 4 bases and J by 2 bases, with 9 bases of the junction left unmatched.

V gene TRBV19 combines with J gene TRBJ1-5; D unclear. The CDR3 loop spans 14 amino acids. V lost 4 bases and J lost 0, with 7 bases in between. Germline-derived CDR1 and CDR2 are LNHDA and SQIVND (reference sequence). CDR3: CASSNTYSNQPQHF. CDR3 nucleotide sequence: TGTGCCAGTAGTAACACCTATAGCAATCAGCCCCAGCATTTT.

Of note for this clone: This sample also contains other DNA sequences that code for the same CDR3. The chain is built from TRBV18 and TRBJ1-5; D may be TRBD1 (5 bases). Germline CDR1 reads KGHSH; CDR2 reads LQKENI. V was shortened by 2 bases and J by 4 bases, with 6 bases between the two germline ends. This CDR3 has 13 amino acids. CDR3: CASSPGGNQPQHF. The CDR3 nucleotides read TGTGCCAGCTCACCAGGGGGTAATCAGCCCCAGCATTTT.

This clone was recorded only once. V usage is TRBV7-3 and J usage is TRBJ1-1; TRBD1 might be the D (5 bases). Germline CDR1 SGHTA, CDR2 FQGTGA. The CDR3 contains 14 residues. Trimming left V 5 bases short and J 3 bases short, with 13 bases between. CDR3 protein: CASSADSTYTEAFF. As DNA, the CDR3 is TGTGCCAGCAGCGCTGACAGTACCTACACTGAAGCTTTCTTT.

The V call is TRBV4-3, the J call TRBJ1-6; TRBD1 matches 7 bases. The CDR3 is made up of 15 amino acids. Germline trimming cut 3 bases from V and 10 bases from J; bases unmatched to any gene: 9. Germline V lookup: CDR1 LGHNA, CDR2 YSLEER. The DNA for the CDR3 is TGCGCCAGCAGCCAGTCCCCTACGGGACAGTCACCCCTCCACTTT. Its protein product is CASSQSPTGQSPLHF.

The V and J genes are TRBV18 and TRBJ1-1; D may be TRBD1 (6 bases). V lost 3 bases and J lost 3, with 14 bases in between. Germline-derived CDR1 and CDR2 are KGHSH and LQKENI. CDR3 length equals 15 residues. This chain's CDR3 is CASSPYQGIDTEAFF. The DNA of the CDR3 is TGTGCCAGCTCACCTTACCAGGGGATCGACACTGAAGCTTTCTTT.

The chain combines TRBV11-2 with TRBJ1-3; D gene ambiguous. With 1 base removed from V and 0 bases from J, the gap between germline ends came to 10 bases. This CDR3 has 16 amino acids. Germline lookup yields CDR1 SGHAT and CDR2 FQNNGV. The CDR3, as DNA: TGTGCCAGCAGCTTAGTCGACACGGCCTCTGGAAACACCATATATTTT. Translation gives CASSLVDTASGNTIYF.

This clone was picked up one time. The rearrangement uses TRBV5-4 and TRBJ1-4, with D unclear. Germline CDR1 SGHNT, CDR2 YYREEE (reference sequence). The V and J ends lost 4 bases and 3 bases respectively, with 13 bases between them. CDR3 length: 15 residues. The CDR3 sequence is CASSTGWGPNEKLFF. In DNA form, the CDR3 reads TGTGCCAGCAGCACCGGTTGGGGTCCTAATGAAAAACTGTTTTTT. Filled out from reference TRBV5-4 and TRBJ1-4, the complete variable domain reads ETGVTQSPTHLIKTRGQQVTLRCSSQSGHNTVSWYQQALGQGPQFIFQYYREEENGRGNFPPRFSGLQFPNYSSELNVNALELDDSALYLCASSTGWGPNEKLFFGSGTQLSVL.

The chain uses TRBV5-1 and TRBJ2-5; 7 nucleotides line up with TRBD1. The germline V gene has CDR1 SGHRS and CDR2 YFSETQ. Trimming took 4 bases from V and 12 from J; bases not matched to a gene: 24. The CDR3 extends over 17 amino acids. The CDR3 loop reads CASSLGPFTGQLSGEYF. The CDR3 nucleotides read TGCGCCAGCAGCCTGGGTCCCTTTACGGGACAGCTATCAGGGGAGTACTTC.

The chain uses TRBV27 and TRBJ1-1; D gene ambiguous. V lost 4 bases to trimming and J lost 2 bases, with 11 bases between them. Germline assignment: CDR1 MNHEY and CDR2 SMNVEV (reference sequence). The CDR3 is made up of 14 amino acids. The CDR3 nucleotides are TGTGCCAGCAGTTCTTATTTCGCCAACACTGAAGCTTTCTTT. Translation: CASSSYFANTEAFF.

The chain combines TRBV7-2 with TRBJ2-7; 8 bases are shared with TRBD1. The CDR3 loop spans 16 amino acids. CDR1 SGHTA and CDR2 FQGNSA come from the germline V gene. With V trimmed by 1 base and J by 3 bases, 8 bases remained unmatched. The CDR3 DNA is TGTGCCAGCAGCTTAGGGATGAGGGGGACAGGCTACGAGCAGTACTTC. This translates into CASSLGMRGTGYEQYF. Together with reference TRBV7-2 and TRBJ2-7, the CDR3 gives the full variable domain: GAGVSQSPSNKVTEKGKDVELRCDPISGHTALYWYRQSLGQGLEFLIYFQGNSAPDKSGLPSDRFSAERTGGSVSTLTIQRTQQEDSAVYLCASSLGMRGTGYEQYFGPGTRLTVT.

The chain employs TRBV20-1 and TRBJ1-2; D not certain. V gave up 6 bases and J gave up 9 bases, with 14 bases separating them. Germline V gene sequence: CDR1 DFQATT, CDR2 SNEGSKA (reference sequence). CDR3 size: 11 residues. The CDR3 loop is CSARPGYRYTF. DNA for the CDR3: TGCAGTGCCCGGCCCGGTTACCGCTACACCTTC.

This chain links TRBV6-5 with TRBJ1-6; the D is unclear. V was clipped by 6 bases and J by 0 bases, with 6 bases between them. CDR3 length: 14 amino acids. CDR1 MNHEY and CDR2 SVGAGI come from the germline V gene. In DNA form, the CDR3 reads TGTGCCAGCAGAGGAAGCTCCTATAATTCACCCCTCCACTTT. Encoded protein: CASRGSSYNSPLHF.

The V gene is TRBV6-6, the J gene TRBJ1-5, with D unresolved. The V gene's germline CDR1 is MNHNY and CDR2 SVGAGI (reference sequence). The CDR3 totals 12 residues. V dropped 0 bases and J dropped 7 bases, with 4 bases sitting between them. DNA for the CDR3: TGTGCCAGCAGTTACTCTGGCCAGCCCCAGCATTTT. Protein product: CASSYSGQPQHF.

In DNA form, the CDR3 reads TGCGCCAGCGCAACTAGCGGATCCTACGAGCAGTACTTC. Translation: CASATSGSYEQYF. The rearrangement joins TRBV5-1 to TRBJ2-7; 8 bases agree with TRBD2. The germline V gene encodes CDR1 SGHRS and CDR2 YFSETQ. The ends lost 7 bases at V and 1 base at J; junction bases unmatched: 4. CDR3 length equals 13 residues.

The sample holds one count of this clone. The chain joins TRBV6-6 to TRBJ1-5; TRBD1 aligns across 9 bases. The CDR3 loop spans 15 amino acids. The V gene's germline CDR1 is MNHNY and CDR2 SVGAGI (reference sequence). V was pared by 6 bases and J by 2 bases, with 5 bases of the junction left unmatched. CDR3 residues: CASSHRDRGNQPQHF. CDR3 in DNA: TGTGCCAGCAGCCACCGGGACAGGGGCAATCAGCCCCAGCATTTT.

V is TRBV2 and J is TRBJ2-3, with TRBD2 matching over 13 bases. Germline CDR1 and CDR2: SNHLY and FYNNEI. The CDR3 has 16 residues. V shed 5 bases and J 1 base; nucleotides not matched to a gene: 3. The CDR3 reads CASSPGTSGGTDTQYF. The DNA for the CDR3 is TGTGCCAGCAGTCCCGGGACTAGCGGGGGCACAGATACGCAGTATTTT.

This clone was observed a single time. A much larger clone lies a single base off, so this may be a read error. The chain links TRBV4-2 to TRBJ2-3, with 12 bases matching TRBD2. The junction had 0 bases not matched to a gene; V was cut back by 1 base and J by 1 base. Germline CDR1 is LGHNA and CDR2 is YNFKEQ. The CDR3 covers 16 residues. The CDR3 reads CASSQGTSGGTDTQYF. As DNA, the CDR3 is TGTGCCAGCAGCCAAGGGACTAGCGGGGGCACAGATACGCAGTATTTT.

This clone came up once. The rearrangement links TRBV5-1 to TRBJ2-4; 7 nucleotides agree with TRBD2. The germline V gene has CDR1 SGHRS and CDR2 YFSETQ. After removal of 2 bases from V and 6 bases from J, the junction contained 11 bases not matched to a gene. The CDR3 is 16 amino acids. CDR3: CASSFTSGVWGNIQYF. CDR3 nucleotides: TGCGCCAGCAGCTTTACAAGCGGGGTCTGGGGAAACATTCAGTACTTC. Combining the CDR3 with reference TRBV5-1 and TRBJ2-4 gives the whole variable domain KAGVTQTPRYLIKTRGQQVTLSCSPISGHRSVSWYQQTPGQGLQFLFEYFSETQRNKGNFPGRFSGRQFSNSRSEMNVSTLELGDSALYLCASSFTSGVWGNIQYFGAGTRLSVL.